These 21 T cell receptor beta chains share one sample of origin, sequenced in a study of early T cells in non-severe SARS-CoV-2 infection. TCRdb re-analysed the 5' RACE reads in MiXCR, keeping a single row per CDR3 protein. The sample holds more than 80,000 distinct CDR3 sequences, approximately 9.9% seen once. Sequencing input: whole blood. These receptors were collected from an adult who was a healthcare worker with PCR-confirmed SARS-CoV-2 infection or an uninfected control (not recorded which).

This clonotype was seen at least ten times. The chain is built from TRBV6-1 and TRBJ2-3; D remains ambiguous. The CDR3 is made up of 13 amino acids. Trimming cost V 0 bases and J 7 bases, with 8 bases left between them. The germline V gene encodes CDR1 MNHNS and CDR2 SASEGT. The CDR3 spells CASSEAHSYTQYF. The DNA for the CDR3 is TGTGCCAGCAGTGAAGCGCATTCCTATACGCAGTATTTT.

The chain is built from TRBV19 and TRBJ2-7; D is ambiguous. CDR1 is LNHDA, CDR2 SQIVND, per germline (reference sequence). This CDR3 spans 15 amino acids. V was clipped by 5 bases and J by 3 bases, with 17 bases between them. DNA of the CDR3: TGTGCCAGTAGTCCCCGACACGGATCAAGCTACGAGCAGTACTTC. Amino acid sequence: CASSPRHGSSYEQYF.

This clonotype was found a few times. The CDR3 region has the DNA TGTGCCAGACTCCCTTCACCCGGGACCGCTCAAGAGACCCAGTACTTC. This translates into CARLPSPGTAQETQYF. This chain joins TRBV2 and TRBJ2-5; D is tentatively TRBD1 or TRBD2 (5 bases each). Germline loops: CDR1 SNHLY, CDR2 FYNNEI. The V gene lost 9 bases and the J gene lost 2 bases, with 22 bases spanning the gap. CDR3 length: 16 amino acids.

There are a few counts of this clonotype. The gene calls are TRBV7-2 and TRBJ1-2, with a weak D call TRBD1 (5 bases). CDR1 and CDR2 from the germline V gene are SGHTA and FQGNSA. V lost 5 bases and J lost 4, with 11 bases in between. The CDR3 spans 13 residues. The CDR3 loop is CASSADRVYGYTF. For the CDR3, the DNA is TGTGCCAGCAGCGCCGACAGAGTCTATGGCTACACCTTC.

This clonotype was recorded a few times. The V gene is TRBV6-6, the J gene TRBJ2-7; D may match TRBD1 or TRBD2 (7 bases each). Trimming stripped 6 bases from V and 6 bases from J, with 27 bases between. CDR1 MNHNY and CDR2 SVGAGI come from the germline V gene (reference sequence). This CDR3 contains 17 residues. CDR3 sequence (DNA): TGTGCCAGCAGCCGGGCCCATCACAGGGGAGGGTCTATCGAGCAGTACTTC. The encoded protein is CASSRAHHRGGSIEQYF.

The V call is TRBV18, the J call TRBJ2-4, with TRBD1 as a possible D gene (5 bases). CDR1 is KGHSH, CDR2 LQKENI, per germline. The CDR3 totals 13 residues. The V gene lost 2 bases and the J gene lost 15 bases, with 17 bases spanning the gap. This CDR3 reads CASSPTDKATGYF. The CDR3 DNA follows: TGTGCCAGCTCACCAACGGACAAGGCCACGGGGTACTTC.

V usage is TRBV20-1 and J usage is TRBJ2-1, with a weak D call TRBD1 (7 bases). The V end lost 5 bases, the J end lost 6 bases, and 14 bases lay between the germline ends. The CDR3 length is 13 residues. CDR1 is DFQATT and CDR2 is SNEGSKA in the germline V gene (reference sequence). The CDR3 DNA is TGCAGTGCTCCGGGGGCAGGGGGCAATGAGCAGTTCTTC. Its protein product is CSAPGAGGNEQFF.

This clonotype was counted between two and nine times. CDR3 nucleotides: TGTGCCAGTAGTAGACAGACCGAGCATAGCAATCAGCCCCAGCATTTT. Protein product: CASSRQTEHSNQPQHF. This rearrangement joins TRBV19 to TRBJ1-5; D may be TRBD1 (5 bases). The CDR3 consists of 16 residues. Trimming stripped 4 bases from V and 0 bases from J, with 13 bases between. In germline, CDR1 is LNHDA, CDR2 SQIVND (reference sequence).

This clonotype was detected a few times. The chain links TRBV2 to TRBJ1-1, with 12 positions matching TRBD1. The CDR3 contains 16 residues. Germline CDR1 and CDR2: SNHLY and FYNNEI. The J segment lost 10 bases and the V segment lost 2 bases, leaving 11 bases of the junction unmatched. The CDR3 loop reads CASSEPRPGQGARAFF. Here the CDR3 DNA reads TGTGCCAGCAGTGAACCCCGTCCGGGACAGGGGGCAAGAGCTTTCTTT.

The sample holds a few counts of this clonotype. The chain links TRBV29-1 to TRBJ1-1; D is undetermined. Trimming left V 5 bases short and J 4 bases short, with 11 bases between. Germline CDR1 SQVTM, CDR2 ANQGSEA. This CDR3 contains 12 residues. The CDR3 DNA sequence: TGCAGCGTTAACCAGGTGGGCACTGAAGCTTTCTTT. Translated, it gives CSVNQVGTEAFF.

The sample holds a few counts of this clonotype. CDR3 in amino acids: CASSRDRVGETQYF. The CDR3 bases are TGTGCCAGCTCACGGGACAGGGTAGGAGAGACCCAGTACTTC. The chain recombines TRBV18 with TRBJ2-5; TRBD1 matches 9 bases. Germline V gives CDR1 KGHSH, CDR2 LQKENI. The CDR3 totals 14 residues. The V segment lost 4 bases and the J segment 4 bases; nucleotides outside the gene matches: 4.

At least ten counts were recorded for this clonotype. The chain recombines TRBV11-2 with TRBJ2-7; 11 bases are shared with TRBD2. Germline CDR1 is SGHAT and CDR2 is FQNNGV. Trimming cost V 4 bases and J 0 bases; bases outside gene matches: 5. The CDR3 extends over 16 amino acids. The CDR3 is CASSSLAGVSSYEQYF. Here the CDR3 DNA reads TGTGCCAGCAGCTCACTAGCGGGGGTAAGCTCCTACGAGCAGTACTTC.

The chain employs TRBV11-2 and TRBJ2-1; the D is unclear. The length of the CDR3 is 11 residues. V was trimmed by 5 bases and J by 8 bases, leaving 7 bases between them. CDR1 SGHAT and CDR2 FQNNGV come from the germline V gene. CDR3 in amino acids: CASSPHHEQFF. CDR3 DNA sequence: TGTGCCAGCAGCCCGCACCATGAGCAGTTCTTC.

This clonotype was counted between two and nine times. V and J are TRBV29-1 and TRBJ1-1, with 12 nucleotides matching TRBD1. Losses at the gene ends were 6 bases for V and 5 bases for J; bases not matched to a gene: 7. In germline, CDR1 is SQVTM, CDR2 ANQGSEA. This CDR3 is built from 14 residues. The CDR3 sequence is CSVLGQGARTEAFF. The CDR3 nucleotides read TGCAGCGTCCTGGGACAGGGGGCGCGAACTGAAGCTTTCTTT.

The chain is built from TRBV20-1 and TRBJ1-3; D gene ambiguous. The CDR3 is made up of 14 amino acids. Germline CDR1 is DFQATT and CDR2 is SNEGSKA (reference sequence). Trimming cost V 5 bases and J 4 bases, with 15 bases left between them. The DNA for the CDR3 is TGCAGTGCTCGGTTTCCGGGCGGGGGAAACACCATATATTTT. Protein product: CSARFPGGGNTIYF.

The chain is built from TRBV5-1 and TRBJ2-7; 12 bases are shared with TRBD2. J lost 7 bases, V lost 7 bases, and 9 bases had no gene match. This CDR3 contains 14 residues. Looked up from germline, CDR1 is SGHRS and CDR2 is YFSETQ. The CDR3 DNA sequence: TGCGCCAGCCGGGGAACCGGGACTAGCGGGGAGCAGTACTTC. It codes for CASRGTGTSGEQYF.

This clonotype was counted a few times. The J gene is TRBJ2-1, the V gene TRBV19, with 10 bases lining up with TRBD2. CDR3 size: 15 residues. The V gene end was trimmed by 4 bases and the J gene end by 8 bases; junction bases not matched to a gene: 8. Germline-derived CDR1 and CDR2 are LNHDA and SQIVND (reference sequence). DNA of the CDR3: TGTGCCAGTAGTACTATAGCGGGAGGACGCCATGAGCAGTTCTTC. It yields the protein CASSTIAGGRHEQFF.

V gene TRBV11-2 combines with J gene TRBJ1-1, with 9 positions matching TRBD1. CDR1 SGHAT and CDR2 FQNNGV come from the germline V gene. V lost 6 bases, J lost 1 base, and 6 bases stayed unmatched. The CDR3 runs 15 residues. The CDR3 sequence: CASSTGGGWNTEAFF. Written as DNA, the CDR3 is TGTGCCAGCAGTACAGGGGGCGGGTGGAACACTGAAGCTTTCTTT.

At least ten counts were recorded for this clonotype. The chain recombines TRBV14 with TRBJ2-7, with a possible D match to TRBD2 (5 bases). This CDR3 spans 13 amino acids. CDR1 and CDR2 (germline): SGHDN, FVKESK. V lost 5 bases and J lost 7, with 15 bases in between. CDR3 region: CASSYGIKLEQYF. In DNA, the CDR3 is TGTGCCAGCAGCTACGGGATTAAGCTTGAGCAGTACTTC.

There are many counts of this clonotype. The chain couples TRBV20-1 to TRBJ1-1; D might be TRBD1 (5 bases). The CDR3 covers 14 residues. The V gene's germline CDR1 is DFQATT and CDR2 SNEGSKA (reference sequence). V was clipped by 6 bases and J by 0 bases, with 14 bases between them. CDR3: CSALQGHMNTEAFF. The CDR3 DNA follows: TGCAGTGCGTTACAAGGACACATGAACACTGAAGCTTTCTTT.

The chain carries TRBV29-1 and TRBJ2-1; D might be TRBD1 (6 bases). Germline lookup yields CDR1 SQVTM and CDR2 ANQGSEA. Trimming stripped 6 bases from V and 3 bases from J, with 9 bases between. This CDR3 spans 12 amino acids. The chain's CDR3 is CSVTGYYNEQFF. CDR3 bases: TGCAGCGTAACAGGGTACTACAATGAGCAGTTCTTC.